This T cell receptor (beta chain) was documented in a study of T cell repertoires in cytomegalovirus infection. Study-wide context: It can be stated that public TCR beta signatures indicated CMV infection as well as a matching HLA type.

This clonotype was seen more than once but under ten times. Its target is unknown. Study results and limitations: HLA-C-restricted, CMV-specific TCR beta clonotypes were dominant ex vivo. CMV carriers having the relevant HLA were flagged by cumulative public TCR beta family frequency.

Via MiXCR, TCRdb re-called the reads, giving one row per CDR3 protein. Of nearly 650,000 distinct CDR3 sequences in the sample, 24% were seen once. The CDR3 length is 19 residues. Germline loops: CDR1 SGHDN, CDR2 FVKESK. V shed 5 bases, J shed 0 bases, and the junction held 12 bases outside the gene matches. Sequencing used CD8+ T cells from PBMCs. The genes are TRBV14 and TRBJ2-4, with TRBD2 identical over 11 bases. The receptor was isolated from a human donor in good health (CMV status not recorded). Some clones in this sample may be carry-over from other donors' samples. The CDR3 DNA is TGTGCCAGCAGCTCTTTCGGGACTAGCGGATCCCTAGCCAAAAACATTCAGTACTTC. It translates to CASSSFGTSGSLAKNIQYF.